The sample holds many counts of the clone carrying this T cell receptor beta chain. Its antigen is as yet unknown. The CDR3 is made up of 13 amino acids. With 5 bases removed from V and 5 bases from J, the gap between germline ends came to 12 bases. Constant-segment primers were used for 5'RACE, and the resulting TCR alpha and TCR beta cDNA libraries carried sample barcodes and UMIs. TCRdb re-called the 5' RACE reads through MiXCR, storing one row per CDR3 protein. The data show about 390,000 distinct CDR3 sequences, approximately 15% seen once. These data originate in a study of T-cell memory formation after mild COVID-19. Study-level results: Balance between CD4 and CD8 was seen in clones contracting day 15 to 85, and a CD4+ lean was seen in later expanders. A second wave of clones peaked on day 37, and their SARS-CoV-2 specificity went unconfirmed. Several responding clones turned up in pre-infection memory, indicating that cross-reactive memory may have taken part.

The sequenced sample was PBMCs or a T cell subset sorted from them (not recorded which). This chain joins TRBV12-3 or TRBV12-4 and TRBJ2-5, with D unresolved. The TCR originated in a man aged 18 to 30 who had mild COVID-19 (a few samples of this study predate the infection). Cell type and time point are not known. The CDR3 region is CASSRDPRETQYF. The CDR3 DNA is TGTGCCAGCAGTCGCGACCCGCGGGAGACCCAGTACTTC.